The entry below gives a single T cell receptor beta chain sequence along with its context. Antigen specificity is unknown. This record belongs to a study of cytomegalovirus exposure and HLA in healthy donors. This PCR relied on a set of 60 Vbeta primers and 13 Jbeta primers. Clones were sequenced by immunoSEQ multiplex PCR, and TCRdb holds only the in-frame ones, with some missing. The sample lists about 160,000 clones, roughly four fifths seen once, with roughly 8% in the top ten. Study-wide points: In a later analysis, productive TCRs from donors in an Asian-associated ancestry cluster reportedly carried fewer N-insertions than the cohort mean. The productive fraction for most TCR beta V segments was about 90% or about 30% in an earlier analysis. Trimming of TCR beta V- and J-genes showed a link, identified in a later analysis, to a missense DCLRE1C variant. Across donors, most TCRs were seen rarely, yet some public ones were widespread.

The TCR was taken from a male donor in good health and CMV-seropositive. Sequenced: PBMCs.

The DNA for the CDR3 is TGTGCCAGCAGCTCCCCCTCTATCAATGAGCAGTTCTTC. It is translated as CASSSPSINEQFF. The chain joins TRBV7-9 to TRBJ2-1; D unclear. The V end was cut by 4 bases, the J end by 6 bases, with 10 bases between. The germline CDR1 and CDR2 sequences are SEHNR and FQNEAQ (reference sequence). The CDR3 has 13 amino acids. Based on the CDR3 plus reference TRBV7-9 and TRBJ2-1, the full variable domain is DTGVSQNPRHKITKRGQNVTFRCDPISEHNRLYWYRQTLGQGPEFLTYFQNEAQLEKSRLLSDRFSAERPKGSFSTLEIQRTEQGDSAMYLCASSSPSINEQFFGPGTRLTVL.